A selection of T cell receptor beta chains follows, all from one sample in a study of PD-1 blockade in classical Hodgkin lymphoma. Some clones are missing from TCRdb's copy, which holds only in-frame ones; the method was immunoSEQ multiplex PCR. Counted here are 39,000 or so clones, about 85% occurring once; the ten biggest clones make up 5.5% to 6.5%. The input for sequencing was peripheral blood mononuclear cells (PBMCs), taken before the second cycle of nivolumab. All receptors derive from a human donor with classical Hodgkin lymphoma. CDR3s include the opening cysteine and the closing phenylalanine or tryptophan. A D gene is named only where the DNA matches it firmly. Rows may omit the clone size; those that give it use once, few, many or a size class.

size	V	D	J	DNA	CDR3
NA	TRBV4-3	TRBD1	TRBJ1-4	TGCGCCAGCAGCCAAGATAGGACAGGGGGTAATGAAAAACTGTTTTTT	CASSQDRTGGNEKLFF
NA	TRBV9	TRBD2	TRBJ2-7	TGTGCCAGCAGCGTCGGGACTAGCGGCTACGAGCAGTACTTC	CASSVGTSGYEQYF
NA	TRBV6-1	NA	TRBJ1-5	TGTGCCAGCATAGGATCCGTAACTCAGCCCCAGCATTTT	CASIGSVTQPQHF
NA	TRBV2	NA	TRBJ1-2	TGTGCCAGCAGTGGGGGCCCAGAAGGCTATGGCTACACCTTC	CASSGGPEGYGYTF
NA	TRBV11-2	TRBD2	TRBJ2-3	TGTGCCAGCACCAAAAGACTAGCGGGAGTTAGCACAGATACGCAGTATTTT	CASTKRLAGVSTDTQYF
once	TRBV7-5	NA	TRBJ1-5	TGTGTCAGAAGCTTAATGGCAATAGGCCCTCCCAGTCAGCCCCAGCATTTT	CVRSLMAIGPPSQPQHF
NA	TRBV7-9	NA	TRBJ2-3	TGTGCCAGCAGCTTACGGGGATCTAGCACAGATACGCAGTATTTT	CASSLRGSSTDTQYF
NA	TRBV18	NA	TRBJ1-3	TGTGCCAGCTCGTCCGGGGTAGCTGGAAACACCATATATTTT	CASSSGVAGNTIYF
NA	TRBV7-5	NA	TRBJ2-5	TGTGCCAGAAGCTGGTGTAGCGGGGGAGACCAAGAGACCCAGTACTTC	CARSWCSGGDQETQYF
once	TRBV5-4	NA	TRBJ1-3	TGTGCCAGCAGCCACAACCCCACGGCTTCTCTTTTCCCTTCCGAGGACAATTTT	CASSHNPTASLFPSEDNF